This passage covers 29 T cell receptor beta chains from one sample sequenced in a study of T cell repertoires in cytomegalovirus infection. These receptors' targets are unknown. TCRdb redid the calling of the reads with MiXCR, one entry per CDR3 protein. Of 250,000 to 300,000 distinct CDR3 sequences listed, approximately 22% are singletons. Source: cultured PBMCs, taken from culture after CMV antigen stimulation. Receptors were obtained from a human donor in good health (CMV status not recorded). Some clones in this sample may be carry-over from other donors' samples.

This clonotype was recorded many times. The chain couples TRBV7-2 to TRBJ2-2; D remains ambiguous. Deletions cut 1 base from V and 1 base from J, with 10 bases between. Germline V lookup: CDR1 SGHTA, CDR2 FQGNSA. This CDR3 comprises 16 residues. DNA of the CDR3: TGTGCCAGCAGCTTAGACCCAGTGGGGAACACCGGGGAGCTGTTTTTT. It yields the protein CASSLDPVGNTGELFF. The full variable domain, rest sourced from reference TRBV7-2 and TRBJ2-2, is GAGVSQSPSNKVTEKGKDVELRCDPISGHTALYWYRQSLGQGLEFLIYFQGNSAPDKSGLPSDRFSAERTGGSVSTLTIQRTQQEDSAVYLCASSLDPVGNTGELFFGEGSRLTVL.

J is TRBJ1-2 and V is TRBV19, with D unclear. The V end lost 5 bases, the J end lost 7 bases, and 11 bases lay between the germline ends. The germline gives CDR1 LNHDA, CDR2 SQIVND (reference sequence). The CDR3 runs 12 residues. The CDR3 is CASSPPARGYTF. The CDR3 bases are TGTGCCAGTAGTCCCCCCGCCCGTGGCTACACCTTC. The entire variable domain, with the rest obtained from reference TRBV19 and TRBJ1-2, is as follows: DGGITQSPKYLFRKEGQNVTLSCEQNLNHDAMYWYRQDPGQGLRLIYYSQIVNDFQKGDIAEGYSVSREKKESFPLTVTSAQKNPTAFYLCASSPPARGYTFGSGTRLTVV.

There are many counts of this clonotype. The chain has TRBV7-2 and TRBJ1-4, with TRBD1 identical over 9 bases. This CDR3 comprises 15 residues. V was pared by 1 base and J by 8 bases, with 5 bases of the junction left unmatched. Germline CDR1 and CDR2: SGHTA and FQGNSA. The CDR3, as DNA: TGTGCCAGCAGCTTAGTGGGACAGGGCCGGGAAAAACTGTTTTTT. Translating gives CASSLVGQGREKLFF.

There are many counts of this clonotype. The chain employs TRBV7-9 and TRBJ2-2, with 8 bases aligning to TRBD1. Germline-derived CDR1 and CDR2 are SEHNR and FQNEAQ (reference sequence). The V gene end was trimmed by 5 bases and the J gene end by 5 bases; junction bases not matched to a gene: 7. The CDR3 consists of 15 residues. The CDR3 loop reads CASSARQGNTGELFF. The CDR3 bases are TGTGCCAGCAGCGCCCGACAGGGGAATACCGGGGAGCTGTTTTTT.

This clonotype was observed at least ten times. V and J are TRBV7-2 and TRBJ1-2; TRBD1 is a possible D gene (5 bases). Per the germline V gene, CDR1 is SGHTA and CDR2 is FQGNSA. The CDR3 has 14 residues. V lost 1 base and J lost 8, with 14 bases in between. In DNA, the CDR3 is TGTGCCAGCAGCTTAGGGTTGCAGGGAAAAGGCTACACCTTC. This gives the protein CASSLGLQGKGYTF.

The rearrangement uses TRBV5-1 and TRBJ2-3, with a tentative D call TRBD1 (6 bases). The CDR3 contains 13 residues. Trimming cost V 4 bases and J 4 bases, with 10 bases left between them. Germline V lookup: CDR1 SGHRS, CDR2 YFSETQ. The CDR3 spells CASSATGSDTQYF. The CDR3 DNA reads as TGCGCCAGCAGCGCGACAGGTTCAGATACGCAGTATTTT. Full variable domain (missing parts from reference TRBV5-1 and TRBJ2-3): KAGVTQTPRYLIKTRGQQVTLSCSPISGHRSVSWYQQTPGQGLQFLFEYFSETQRNKGNFPGRFSGRQFSNSRSEMNVSTLELGDSALYLCASSATGSDTQYFGPGTRLTVL.

This clonotype has more than one count but fewer than ten. V and J are TRBV28 and TRBJ2-2; D may be TRBD1 or TRBD2 (5 bases each). Germline lookup yields CDR1 MDHEN and CDR2 SYDVKM. The CDR3 consists of 15 residues. V dropped 3 bases and J dropped 6 bases, with 14 bases sitting between them. Here the CDR3 DNA reads TGTGCCAGCAGTTTTGGGGGTGGGTCTTCCGGGGAGCTGTTTTTT. Its translation: CASSFGGGSSGELFF. Together with reference TRBV28 and TRBJ2-2, the CDR3 gives the full variable domain: DVKVTQSSRYLVKRTGEKVFLECVQDMDHENMFWYRQDPGLGLRLIYFSYDVKMKEKGDIPEGYSVSREKKERFSLILESASTNQTSMYLCASSFGGGSSGELFFGEGSRLTVL.

This clonotype was detected many times. The rearrangement joins TRBV11-3 to TRBJ1-4; 8 bases line up with TRBD1. Germline CDR1 SGHNT, CDR2 YENEEA. This CDR3 spans 19 amino acids. Trimming cost V 5 bases and J 2 bases; bases outside gene matches: 16. CDR3 DNA sequence: TGTGCCAGCAGCCCCGGGGGACAGGAAGTAAGGAAGACTAATGAAAAACTGTTTTTT. Encoded protein: CASSPGGQEVRKTNEKLFF.

This clonotype was counted a few times. This rearrangement joins TRBV24-1 to TRBJ2-3, with 9 bases matching TRBD2. Germline V gene lookup returns CDR1 KGHDR and CDR2 SFDVKD. V shed 5 bases and J 6 bases; nucleotides not matched to a gene: 5. The CDR3 covers 14 residues. CDR3 residues: CATSVGAGGDTQYF. The CDR3 region has the DNA TGTGCCACCAGTGTGGGTGCGGGGGGGGATACGCAGTATTTT.

The chain joins TRBV20-1 to TRBJ2-2; no clear D. V shed 4 bases and J shed 1 base, with 7 bases lying between them. The V gene's germline CDR1 is DFQATT and CDR2 SNEGSKA (reference sequence). This CDR3 is 13 amino acids long. The CDR3 sequence: CSAKGRNTGELFF. The DNA of the CDR3 is TGCAGTGCTAAAGGTCGGAACACCGGGGAGCTGTTTTTT.

This clonotype has just a few counts. V and J are TRBV7-9 and TRBJ2-1; 14 bases line up with TRBD2. V gave up 4 bases and J gave up 0 bases; unmatched junction bases: 17. Germline lookup yields CDR1 SEHNR and CDR2 FQNEAQ (reference sequence). The CDR3 has 22 amino acids. As DNA, the CDR3 is TGTGCCAGCAGCTCCGACATTTTAGGACTAGCGGGAGGCCCTAGCTCCTACAATGAGCAGTTCTTC. It translates to CASSSDILGLAGGPSSYNEQFF.

This clonotype showed up just a few times. The chain couples TRBV6-2 or TRBV6-3 to TRBJ2-1, with TRBD2 matching over 11 bases. This CDR3 is built from 13 residues. Germline CDR1 MNHEY, CDR2 SVGEGT. V gave up 6 bases and J gave up 9 bases; unmatched junction bases: 4. DNA of the CDR3: TGTGCCAGCAGAACTAGCGGGAGTTTTGAGCAGTTCTTC. This sequence encodes CASRTSGSFEQFF.

This clonotype was counted a few times. The chain links TRBV19 to TRBJ1-5; TRBD1 matches at 8 bases. The CDR3 contains 14 residues. Germline values: CDR1 LNHDA, CDR2 SQIVND (reference sequence). J was trimmed by 1 base and V by 7 bases; bases with no gene match: 3. CDR3 sequence: CASTQGASNQPQHF. The CDR3 DNA reads TGTGCCAGTACCCAGGGGGCGAGCAATCAGCCCCAGCATTTT. The full variable domain, completed using reference TRBV19 and TRBJ1-5, is DGGITQSPKYLFRKEGQNVTLSCEQNLNHDAMYWYRQDPGQGLRLIYYSQIVNDFQKGDIAEGYSVSREKKESFPLTVTSAQKNPTAFYLCASTQGASNQPQHFGDGTRLSIL.

This clonotype was counted ten times or more. V and J are TRBV6-5 and TRBJ2-1; 15 bases align to TRBD2. Germline lookup yields CDR1 MNHEY and CDR2 SVGAGI. This CDR3 has 14 amino acids. V gave up 6 bases and J gave up 7 bases; unmatched junction bases: 1. The CDR3 nucleotides are TGTGCCAGCAGGGGACTAGCGGGAGGTAATGAGCAGTTCTTC. Its translation is CASRGLAGGNEQFF.

The chain uses TRBV5-4 and TRBJ2-3; the D gene could be TRBD1 or TRBD2 (5 bases each). CDR1 is SGHNT, CDR2 YYREEE, per germline (reference sequence). The CDR3 length is 15 residues. The V and J ends lost 4 bases and 3 bases respectively, with 15 bases between them. The CDR3 reads CASSGGARGTDTQYF. As DNA, the CDR3 is TGTGCCAGCAGCGGGGGAGCGAGGGGAACAGATACGCAGTATTTT. The variable domain in full, with the rest retrieved from reference TRBV5-4 and TRBJ2-3, is ETGVTQSPTHLIKTRGQQVTLRCSSQSGHNTVSWYQQALGQGPQFIFQYYREEENGRGNFPPRFSGLQFPNYSSELNVNALELDDSALYLCASSGGARGTDTQYFGPGTRLTVL.

This clonotype came up a few times. V usage is TRBV20-1 and J usage is TRBJ1-2; D ambiguous. Germline V gene sequence: CDR1 DFQATT, CDR2 SNEGSKA (reference sequence). This CDR3 comprises 10 residues. V was pared by 7 bases and J by 4 bases, with 7 bases between. CDR3 nucleotide sequence: TGCAGTGTCGGCGGCTATGGCTACACCTTC. Protein product: CSVGGYGYTF.

The chain joins TRBV11-2 to TRBJ1-1; 7 bases agree with TRBD1. Unmatched junction bases numbered 9, after V lost 2 bases and J lost 6 bases. The germline V gene encodes CDR1 SGHAT and CDR2 FQNNGV. The CDR3 has 15 residues. CDR3 in DNA: TGTGCCAGCAGCTTACGGGACAGCCCGGTGCCTGAAGCTTTCTTT. It is translated as CASSLRDSPVPEAFF.

The V gene is TRBV4-1, the J gene TRBJ1-1; the match to TRBD1 covers 12 bases. The ends lost 4 bases at V and 7 bases at J; junction bases unmatched: 13. The CDR3 runs 17 residues. CDR1 is MGHRA, CDR2 YSYEKL, per germline. DNA for the CDR3: TGCGCCAGCAGCCTACGGGGGGACAGGGGGCGCGGGGGTGAAGCTTTCTTT. Protein product: CASSLRGDRGRGGEAFF.

The rearrangement links TRBV19 to TRBJ2-6; 11 positions match TRBD1. The V gene end was trimmed by 8 bases and the J gene end by 0 bases; junction bases not matched to a gene: 6. CDR1 and CDR2 (germline): LNHDA, SQIVND (reference sequence). CDR3 length: 17 residues. The CDR3 nucleotides are TGTGCCAGTTCTCCGGGACAGGGGGACTCTGGGGCCAACGTCCTGACTTTC. Translated: CASSPGQGDSGANVLTF.

This clonotype was seen more than once but under ten times. The V gene is TRBV28, the J gene TRBJ1-5, with no clear D. This CDR3 has 14 residues. Germline V gene lookup returns CDR1 MDHEN and CDR2 SYDVKM. V lost 3 bases to trimming and J lost 0 bases, with 6 bases between them. DNA for the CDR3: TGTGCCAGCAGTTTCTTAAGTAGCAATCAGCCCCAGCATTTT. Translating it yields CASSFLSSNQPQHF. Looking up the rest from reference TRBV28 and TRBJ1-5 gives the full variable domain: DVKVTQSSRYLVKRTGEKVFLECVQDMDHENMFWYRQDPGLGLRLIYFSYDVKMKEKGDIPEGYSVSREKKERFSLILESASTNQTSMYLCASSFLSSNQPQHFGDGTRLSIL.

This chain uses TRBV12-3 or TRBV12-4 with TRBJ1-1, with 7 bases fitting TRBD1. The J segment lost 0 bases and the V segment lost 6 bases, leaving 4 bases of the junction unmatched. CDR3 length: 14 residues. For the CDR3, the DNA is TGTGCCAGCAGGGGACAGTTCATGAACACTGAAGCTTTCTTT. It translates to CASRGQFMNTEAFF.

This clonotype was seen at least ten times. The rearrangement links TRBV7-9 to TRBJ2-2; no clear D gene. The ends were cut back, 0 bases at V and 5 bases at J, with 13 bases in the middle. This CDR3 region has 16 residues. Germline CDR1 is SEHNR and CDR2 is FQNEAQ (reference sequence). CDR3 residues: CASSLALGSMTGELFF. For the CDR3, the DNA is TGTGCCAGCAGCTTAGCGCTCGGCAGCATGACCGGGGAGCTGTTTTTT.

This clonotype was seen many times. The V call is TRBV7-9, the J call TRBJ2-7; 8 nucleotides agree with TRBD2. The CDR3 runs to 15 residues. Losses at the gene ends were 5 bases for V and 7 bases for J; bases not matched to a gene: 13. CDR1 and CDR2 from the germline V gene are SEHNR and FQNEAQ (reference sequence). The CDR3 loop reads CASSRGGGFAEEQYV. Here the CDR3 DNA reads TGTGCCAGCAGCCGGGGGGGGGGATTCGCGGAAGAGCAGTACGTC.

The chain joins TRBV6-2 or TRBV6-3 to TRBJ1-1; perhaps TRBD1 as D (5 bases). The CDR3 covers 13 residues. Trimming removed 6 bases at V and 4 bases at J, with 12 bases between. Germline V gene sequence: CDR1 MNHEY, CDR2 SVGEGT. This CDR3 reads CASSTLGGTEAFF. The DNA of the CDR3 is TGTGCCAGCAGCACCCTGGGGGGCACTGAAGCTTTCTTT.

The J gene is TRBJ1-1, the V gene TRBV20-1, with 7 bases identical to TRBD1. Germline loops: CDR1 DFQATT, CDR2 SNEGSKA (reference sequence). This CDR3 region has 13 residues. J lost 5 bases, V lost 2 bases, and 5 bases had no gene match. As DNA, the CDR3 is TGCAGTGCTAGACCCCCAGGGGGAACTGAAGCTTTCTTT. This codes for CSARPPGGTEAFF.

J is TRBJ1-1 and V is TRBV28, with TRBD1 identical over 7 bases. Looked up from germline, CDR1 is MDHEN and CDR2 is SYDVKM. The length of the CDR3 is 18 residues. V shed 7 bases, J shed 5 bases, and the junction held 22 bases outside the gene matches. CDR3 nucleotide sequence: TGTGCCAGCAAACACCGGGACAGAAGCCTTCTCCGGGCGACTGAAGCTTTCTTT. Amino acids: CASKHRDRSLLRATEAFF.

This clonotype was recorded a few times. The chain joins TRBV4-3 to TRBJ1-2; D is possibly TRBD1 (5 bases). The CDR3 consists of 14 residues. V lost 0 bases, J lost 4 bases, and 9 bases lay in between. The germline V gene has CDR1 LGHNA and CDR2 YSLEER. The CDR3 DNA reads TGCGCCAGCAGCCAAGATGGAGGGGTCTATGGCTACACCTTC. Translating it yields CASSQDGGVYGYTF.

CDR3 coding DNA: TGCAGTGCTAGATCTCGGATGGGATGGACCCAGTACTTC. It translates to CSARSRMGWTQYF. The chain links TRBV20-1 to TRBJ2-5, with D unclear. Trimming removed 2 bases from V and 7 bases from J, with 14 bases in between. The germline V gene has CDR1 DFQATT and CDR2 SNEGSKA (reference sequence). This CDR3 is built from 13 residues.

In this sample, this clonotype turned up many times. The rearrangement joins TRBV7-9 to TRBJ2-7; D perhaps matches TRBD2 (6 bases). CDR3 length: 13 residues. Trimming shortened V by 5 bases and J by 6 bases, and 14 bases separated the two germline ends. CDR1 is SEHNR and CDR2 is FQNEAQ in the germline V gene (reference sequence). CDR3 loop: CASSHETSREQYF. The CDR3 DNA follows: TGTGCCAGCAGCCATGAGACTAGTCGCGAGCAGTACTTC.